A selection of T cell receptor beta chains follows, all from one sample in a study of cytomegalovirus exposure and HLA in healthy donors. Clones were read by immunoSEQ multiplex PCR, and TCRdb kept only the in-frame ones, dropping some. This table has more than 90,000 clones, 81% appearing once. What was sequenced was PBMCs. These receptors came from a woman between 70 and 85 years old in good health and CMV-seropositive. CDR3s include the opening cysteine and the closing phenylalanine or tryptophan. The order of the fields is D gene, V gene, clone size, J gene, CDR3 protein, CDR3 DNA. A D gene is named only where the DNA matches it firmly. Part of the rows lack a size; the others show once, few, many or a class for expanded clones.

.	TRBV6-6	.	TRBJ2-7	CASSYSRTARSYEQYF	TGTGCCAGCAGTTACTCGAGGACAGCCCGCTCCTACGAGCAGTACTTC
.	TRBV7-8	once	TRBJ1-3	CASSPRWGAGNTIYF	TGTGCCAGCAGCCCTAGGTGGGGGGCTGGAAACACCATATATTTT
.	TRBV6-5	.	TRBJ2-3	CASSYSLSRTDTQYF	TGTGCCAGCAGTTACTCCCTAAGTCGCACAGATACGCAGTATTTT
TRBD1	TRBV5-5	.	TRBJ1-5	CASSKGQGDQPQHF	TGTGCCAGCAGCAAGGGACAGGGTGATCAGCCCCAGCATTTT
.	TRBV4-3	.	TRBJ2-4	CASSQDTGVAKNIQYF	TGCGCCAGCAGCCAAGATACAGGAGTAGCCAAAAACATTCAGTACTTC
TRBD1	TRBV7-2	.	TRBJ1-4	CASRKTSTGVEKLFF	TGTGCCAGCAGGAAAACTTCGACAGGGGTAGAAAAACTGTTTTTT
TRBD2	TRBV7-6	once	TRBJ2-2	CASSPRLAVNTGELFF	TGTGCCAGCAGCCCGCGACTAGCGGTTAACACCGGGGAGCTGTTTTTT
TRBD2	TRBV28	.	TRBJ2-7	CASSLTSGKSEQYF	TGTGCCAGCAGTTTAACTAGCGGGAAGTCCGAGCAGTACTTC
TRBD2	TRBV28	.	TRBJ2-7	CASQEPGGNGYEQYF	TGTGCCAGCCAGGAACCGGGGGGGAATGGTTACGAGCAGTACTTC
TRBD1	TRBV18	.	TRBJ2-7	CASSPGTGDEQYF	TGTGCCAGCTCACCCGGGACAGGGGACGAGCAGTACTTC
.	TRBV10-2	.	TRBJ1-2	CASSESRLGGTVPGYTF	TGCGCCAGCAGTGAGTCAAGGTTAGGGGGAACGGTCCCTGGCTACACCTTC
TRBD2	TRBV7-2	.	TRBJ2-5	CASSLGFQREAAGQYF	TGTGCCAGCAGCTTAGGGTTTCAGCGGGAGGCCGCTGGGCAGTACTTC
TRBD1	TRBV7-9	.	TRBJ2-4	CASSPGQAKNIQYF	TGTGCCAGCAGCCCGGGACAGGCCAAAAACATTCAGTACTTC
.	TRBV7-2	.	TRBJ2-5	CASSLVGTGWETQYF	TGTGCCAGCAGCTTAGTAGGCACAGGGTGGGAGACCCAGTACTTC
.	TRBV6-1	.	TRBJ1-6	CASLRSDSPLHF	TGTGCCAGCCTAAGATCTGATTCACCCCTCCACTTT
TRBD1	TRBV15	.	TRBJ1-3	CATSRNTGTASGNTIYF	TGTGCCACCAGCAGGAACACCGGGACAGCTTCTGGAAACACCATATATTTT
TRBD2	TRBV18	.	TRBJ2-3	CASSPLRLAGDVGDTQYF	TGTGCCAGCTCACCCCTCAGACTAGCGGGAGATGTAGGAGATACGCAGTATTTT
TRBD2	TRBV15	.	TRBJ2-5	CATSGVAGGAETQYF	TGTGCCACCAGCGGGGTAGCGGGAGGGGCAGAGACCCAGTACTTC
TRBD2	TRBV5-1	.	TRBJ2-1	CASSPRLASLNEQFF	TGCGCCAGCAGCCCTAGACTAGCCTCCCTCAATGAGCAGTTCTTC
.	TRBV18	.	TRBJ2-7	CASSLATRDYEQYF	TGTGCCAGCTCACTGGCGACACGGGACTACGAGCAGTACTTC
.	TRBV27	.	TRBJ1-1	CASSLIPGGSTEAFF	TGTGCCAGCAGTTTAATCCCTGGGGGGTCCACTGAAGCTTTCTTT
TRBD2	TRBV7-2	.	TRBJ2-7	CASSPLGLASEQYF	TGTGCCAGCAGCCCCCTGGGACTAGCTTCCGAGCAGTACTTC
.	TRBV2	.	TRBJ1-2	CASSPSYGYTF	TGTGCCAGCAGTCCCTCTTATGGCTACACCTTC
TRBD2	TRBV27	.	TRBJ2-7	CASSFLGLAGPREQYF	TGTGCCAGCAGTTTCCTCGGACTAGCGGGACCTCGCGAGCAGTACTTC
TRBD2	TRBV14	.	TRBJ2-5	CASSQGTSGRRLETQYF	TGTGCCAGCAGCCAAGGGACTAGCGGGAGGCGCCTGGAGACCCAGTACTTC
.	TRBV30	.	TRBJ2-3	CAWSVRSGEVNTQYF	TGTGCCTGGAGTGTAAGGTCGGGAGAAGTAAATACGCAGTATTTT
.	TRBV29-1	.	TRBJ2-3	CSVEDPGDTQYF	TGCAGCGTTGAAGATCCAGGAGATACGCAGTATTTT
TRBD1	TRBV14	once	TRBJ2-3	CASSPTGGSSTDTQYF	TGTGCCAGCAGCCCTACAGGGGGCTCTAGCACAGATACGCAGTATTTT